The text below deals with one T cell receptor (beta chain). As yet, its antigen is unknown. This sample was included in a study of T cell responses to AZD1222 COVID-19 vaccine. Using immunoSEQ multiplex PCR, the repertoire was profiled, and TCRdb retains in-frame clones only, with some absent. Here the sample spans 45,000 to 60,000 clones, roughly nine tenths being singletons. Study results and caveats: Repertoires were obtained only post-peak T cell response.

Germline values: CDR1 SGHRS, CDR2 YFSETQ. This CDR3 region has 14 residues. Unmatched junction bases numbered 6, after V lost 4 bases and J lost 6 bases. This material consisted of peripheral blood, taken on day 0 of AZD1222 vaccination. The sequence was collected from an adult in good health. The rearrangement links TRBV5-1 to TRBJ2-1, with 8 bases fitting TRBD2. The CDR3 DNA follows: TGCGCCAGCAGCCACCTAAGCGGGGGCAATGAGCAGTTCTTC. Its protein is CASSHLSGGNEQFF.